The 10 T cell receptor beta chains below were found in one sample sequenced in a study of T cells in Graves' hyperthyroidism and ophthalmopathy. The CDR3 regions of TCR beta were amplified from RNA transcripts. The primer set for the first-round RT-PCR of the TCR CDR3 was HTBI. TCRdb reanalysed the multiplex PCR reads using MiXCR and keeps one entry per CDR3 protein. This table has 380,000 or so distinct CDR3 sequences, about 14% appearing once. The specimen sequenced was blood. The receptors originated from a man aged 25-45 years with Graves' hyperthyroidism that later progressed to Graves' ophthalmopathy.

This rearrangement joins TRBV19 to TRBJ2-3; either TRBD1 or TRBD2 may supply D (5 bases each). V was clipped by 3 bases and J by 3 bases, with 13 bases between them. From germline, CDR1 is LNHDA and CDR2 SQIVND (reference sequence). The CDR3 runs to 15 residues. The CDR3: CASSIEGSITDTQYF. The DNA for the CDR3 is TGTGCCAGTAGTATTGAGGGGTCTATAACAGATACGCAGTATTTT.

For the CDR3, the DNA is TGCAGTGCTGGACTTCAAGAAAACATTCAGTACTTC. It encodes CSAGLQENIQYF. The rearrangement joins TRBV20-1 to TRBJ2-4; perhaps TRBD2 as D (5 bases). The germline gives CDR1 DFQATT, CDR2 SNEGSKA (reference sequence). V was pared by 5 bases and J by 5 bases, with 10 bases between. The CDR3 runs to 12 residues.

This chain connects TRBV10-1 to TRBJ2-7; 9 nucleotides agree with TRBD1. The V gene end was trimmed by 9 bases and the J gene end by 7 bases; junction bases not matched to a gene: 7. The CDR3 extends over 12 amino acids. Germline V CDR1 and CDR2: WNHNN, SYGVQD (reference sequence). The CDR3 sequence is CARMDRGEEQYF. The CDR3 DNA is TGCGCCAGAATGGACAGGGGAGAGGAGCAGTACTTC.

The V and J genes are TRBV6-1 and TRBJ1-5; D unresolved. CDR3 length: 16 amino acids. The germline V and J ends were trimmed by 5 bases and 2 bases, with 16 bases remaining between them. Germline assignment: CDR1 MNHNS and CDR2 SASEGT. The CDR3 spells CASSWPFKDRNQPQHF. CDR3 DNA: TGTGCCAGCAGTTGGCCCTTCAAGGACCGCAATCAGCCCCAGCATTTT.

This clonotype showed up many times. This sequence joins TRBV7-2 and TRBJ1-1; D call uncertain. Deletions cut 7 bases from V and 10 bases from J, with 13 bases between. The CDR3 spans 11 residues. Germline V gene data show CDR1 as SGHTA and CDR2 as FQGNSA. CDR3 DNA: TGTGCCAGCACCTCCAACGGTCGAGCTTTCTTT. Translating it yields CASTSNGRAFF.

As DNA, the CDR3 is TGTGCCAGTAGTATCCCAGGACAGAGGGGTCAGCCCCAGCATTTT. Translating it yields CASSIPGQRGQPQHF. The V call is TRBV19, the J call TRBJ1-5, with D perhaps matching TRBD1 (6 bases). The germline gives CDR1 LNHDA, CDR2 SQIVND (reference sequence). Trimming shortened V by 3 bases and J by 6 bases, and 15 bases separated the two germline ends. This CDR3 has 15 amino acids.

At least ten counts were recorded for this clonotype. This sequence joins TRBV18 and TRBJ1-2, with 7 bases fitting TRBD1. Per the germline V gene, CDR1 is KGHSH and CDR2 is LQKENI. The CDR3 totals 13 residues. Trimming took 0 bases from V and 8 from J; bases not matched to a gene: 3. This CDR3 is CASSPPGGIGYTF. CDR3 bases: TGTGCCAGCTCACCACCAGGGGGCATCGGCTACACCTTC. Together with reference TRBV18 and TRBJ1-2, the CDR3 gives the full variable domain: NAGVMQNPRHLVRRRGQEARLRCSPMKGHSHVYWYRQLPEEGLKFMVYLQKENIIDESGMPKERFSAEFPKEGPSILRIQQVVRGDSAAYFCASSPPGGIGYTFGSGTRLTVV.

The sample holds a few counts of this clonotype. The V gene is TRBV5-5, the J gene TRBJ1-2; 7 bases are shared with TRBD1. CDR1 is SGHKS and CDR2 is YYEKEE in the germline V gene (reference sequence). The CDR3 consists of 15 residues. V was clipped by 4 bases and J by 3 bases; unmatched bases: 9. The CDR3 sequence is CASSPGEGAYYGYTF. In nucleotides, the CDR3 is TGTGCCAGCAGCCCCGGGGAGGGGGCGTACTATGGCTACACCTTC.

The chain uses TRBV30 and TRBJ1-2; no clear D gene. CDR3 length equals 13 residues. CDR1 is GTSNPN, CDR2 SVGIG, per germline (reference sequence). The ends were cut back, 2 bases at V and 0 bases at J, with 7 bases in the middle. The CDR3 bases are TGTGCCTGGAGTACCGGGACTAACTATGGCTACACCTTC. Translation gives CAWSTGTNYGYTF.

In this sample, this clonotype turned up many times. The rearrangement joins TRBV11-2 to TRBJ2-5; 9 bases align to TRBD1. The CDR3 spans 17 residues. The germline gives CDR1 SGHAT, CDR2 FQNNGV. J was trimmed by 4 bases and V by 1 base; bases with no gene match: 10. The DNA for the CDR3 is TGTGCCAGCAGCTTAGCAGGGCCGGGACAGGGCCGAGAGACCCAGTACTTC. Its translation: CASSLAGPGQGRETQYF.